The table lists the clone carrying this T cell receptor beta chain with many counts. Its matching antigen is unknown. The library targeted TCRbeta and was prepared with unique molecular identifiers. TCRdb passed the PCR reads through MiXCR, listing each CDR3 protein once. The sample carries around 300,000 distinct CDR3 sequences, around a tenth recorded once. This sample is drawn from a study of T-cell reconstitution after alpha-beta-depleted transplantation in children. Regarding the study as a whole: Several hundred rapidly expanded clones from non-depleted graft cells reportedly supplied alpha-beta T cells about two months post-transplant. The study traced high day-60 TCRbeta diversity in some patients to surviving recipient T cells and thymic progenitors. Once a year had passed after transplant, T-cell counts and diversity came mostly from newly produced T cells.

The CDR3 spans 15 residues. The ends were cut back, 2 bases at V and 2 bases at J, with 10 bases in the middle. CDR1 is SGHTA, CDR2 FQGNSA, per germline. The origin of this receptor is a male patient aged 2-9 years who had a stem cell transplant for chronic granulomatous disease, so the T cells may come from the graft donor. The rearrangement joins TRBV7-2 to TRBJ2-4, with D possibly being TRBD1 (6 bases). The material was peripheral blood, obtained 180 days after TCRalphabeta/CD19-depleted stem cell transplant. CDR3 in DNA: TGTGCCAGCAGCTTACCAGGACAGCCCAAAAACATTCAGTACTTC. As protein: CASSLPGQPKNIQYF.